Included here is one T cell receptor (beta chain) sequence, with context. The CDR3 has 13 residues. Germline assignment: CDR1 MNHEY and CDR2 SMNVEV (reference sequence). V was trimmed by 0 bases and J by 7 bases, leaving 9 bases between them. This sample is drawn from a study of Ad26.COV2.S vaccination and SARS-CoV-2 variants. The repertoire was sequenced with immunoSEQ multiplex PCR; TCRdb's copy has only in-frame clones and lacks some. The sample lists about 350,000 clones, under 95% occurring once. This rearrangement joins TRBV27 to TRBJ1-2; maybe TRBD1 (5 bases). This specimen consisted of peripheral blood, obtained after recovery from COVID-19. This sequence originates from a human donor who had recovered from COVID-19. The CDR3 sequence is CASSLSGPAGYTF. The CDR3 DNA reads as TGTGCCAGCAGTTTATCGGGACCCGCTGGCTACACCTTC.